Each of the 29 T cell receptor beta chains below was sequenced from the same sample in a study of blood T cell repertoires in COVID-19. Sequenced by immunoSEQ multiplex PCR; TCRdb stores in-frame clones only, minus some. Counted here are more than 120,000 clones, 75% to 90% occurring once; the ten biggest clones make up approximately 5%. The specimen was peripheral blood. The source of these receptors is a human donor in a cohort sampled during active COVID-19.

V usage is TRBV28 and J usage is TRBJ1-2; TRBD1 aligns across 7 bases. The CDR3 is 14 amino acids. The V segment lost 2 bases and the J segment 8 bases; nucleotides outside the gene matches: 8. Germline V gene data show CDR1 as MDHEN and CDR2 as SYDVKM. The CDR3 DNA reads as TGTGCCAGCAGTTTAGGAGGGGGCGCGAGGGGCTACACCTTC. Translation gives CASSLGGGARGYTF.

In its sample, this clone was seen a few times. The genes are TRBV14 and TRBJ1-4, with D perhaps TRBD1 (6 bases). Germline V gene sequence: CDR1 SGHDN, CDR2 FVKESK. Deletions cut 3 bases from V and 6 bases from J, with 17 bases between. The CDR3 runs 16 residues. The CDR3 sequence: CASSHLTGSSHEKLFF. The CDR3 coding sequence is TGTGCCAGCAGCCATCTTACAGGGAGCTCCCATGAAAAACTGTTTTTT.

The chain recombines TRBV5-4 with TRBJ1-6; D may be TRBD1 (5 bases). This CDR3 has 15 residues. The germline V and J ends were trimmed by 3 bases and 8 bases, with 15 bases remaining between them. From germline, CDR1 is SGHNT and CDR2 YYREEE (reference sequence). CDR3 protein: CASSSEEGIHSPLHF. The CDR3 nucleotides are TGTGCCAGCAGCTCGGAGGAGGGGATACATTCACCCCTCCACTTT.

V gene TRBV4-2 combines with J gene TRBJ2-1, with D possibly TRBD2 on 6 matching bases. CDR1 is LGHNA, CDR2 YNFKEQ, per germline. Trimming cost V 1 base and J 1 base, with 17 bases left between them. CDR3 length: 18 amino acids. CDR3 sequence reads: CASSQGPRGAASYNEQFF. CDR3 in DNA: TGTGCCAGCAGCCAAGGACCCCGCGGGGCCGCGTCCTACAATGAGCAGTTCTTC.

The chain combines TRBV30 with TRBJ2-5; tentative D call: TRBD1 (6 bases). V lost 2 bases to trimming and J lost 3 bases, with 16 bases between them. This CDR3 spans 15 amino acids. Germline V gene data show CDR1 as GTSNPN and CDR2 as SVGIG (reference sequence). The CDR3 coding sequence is TGTGCCTGGAGTCGGGCAGGGGACGAGAAAGAGACCCAGTACTTC. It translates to CAWSRAGDEKETQYF. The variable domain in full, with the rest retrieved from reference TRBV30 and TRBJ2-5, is SQTIHQWPATLVQPVGSPLSLECTVEGTSNPNLYWYRQAAGRGLQLLFYSVGIGQISSEVPQNLSASRPQDRQFILSSKKLLLSDSGFYLCAWSRAGDEKETQYFGPGTRLLVL.

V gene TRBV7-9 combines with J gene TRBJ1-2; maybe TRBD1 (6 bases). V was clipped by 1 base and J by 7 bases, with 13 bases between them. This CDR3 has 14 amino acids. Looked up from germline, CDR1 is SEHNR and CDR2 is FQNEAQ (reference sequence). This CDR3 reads CASSLETGPLGYTF. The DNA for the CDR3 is TGTGCCAGCAGCTTAGAGACAGGACCTCTTGGCTACACCTTC.

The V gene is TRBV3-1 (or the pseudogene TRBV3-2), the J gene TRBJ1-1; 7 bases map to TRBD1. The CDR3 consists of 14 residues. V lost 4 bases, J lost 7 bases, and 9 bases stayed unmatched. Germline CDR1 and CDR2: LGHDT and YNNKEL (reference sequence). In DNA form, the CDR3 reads TGTGCCAGCAGCCGCACAGGGGATGGCTATGAAGCTTTCTTT. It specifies CASSRTGDGYEAFF.

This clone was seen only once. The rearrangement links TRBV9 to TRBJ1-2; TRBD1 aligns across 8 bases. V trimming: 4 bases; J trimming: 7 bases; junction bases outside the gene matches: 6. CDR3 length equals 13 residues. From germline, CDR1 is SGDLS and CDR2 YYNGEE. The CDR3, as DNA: TGTGCCAGCAGCACCCCAGGGGGCGGTGGCTACACCTTC. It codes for CASSTPGGGGYTF. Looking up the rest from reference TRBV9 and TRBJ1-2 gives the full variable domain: DSGVTQTPKHLITATGQRVTLRCSPRSGDLSVYWYQQSLDQGLQFLIQYYNGEERAKGNILERFSAQQFPDLHSELNLSSLELGDSALYFCASSTPGGGGYTFGSGTRLTVV.

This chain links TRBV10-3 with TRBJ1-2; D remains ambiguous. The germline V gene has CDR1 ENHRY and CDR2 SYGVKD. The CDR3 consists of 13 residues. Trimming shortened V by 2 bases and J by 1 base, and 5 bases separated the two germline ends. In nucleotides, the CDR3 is TGTGCCATCAGTGAGACAGATAACTATGGCTACACCTTC. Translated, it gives CAISETDNYGYTF.

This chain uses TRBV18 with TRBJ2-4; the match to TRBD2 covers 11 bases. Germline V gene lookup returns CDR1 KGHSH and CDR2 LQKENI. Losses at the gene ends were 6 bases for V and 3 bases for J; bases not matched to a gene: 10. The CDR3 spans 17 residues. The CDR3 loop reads CASSSDSGGAGKNIQYF. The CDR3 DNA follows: TGTGCCAGCTCGTCCGATAGCGGGGGGGCCGGCAAAAACATTCAGTACTTC.

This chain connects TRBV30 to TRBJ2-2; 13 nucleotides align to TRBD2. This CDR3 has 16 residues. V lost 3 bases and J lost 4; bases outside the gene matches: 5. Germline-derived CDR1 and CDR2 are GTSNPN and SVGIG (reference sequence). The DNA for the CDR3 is TGTGCCTGGAGGGGACTAGCGGGGAGCATCACCGGGGAGCTGTTTTTT. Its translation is CAWRGLAGSITGELFF.

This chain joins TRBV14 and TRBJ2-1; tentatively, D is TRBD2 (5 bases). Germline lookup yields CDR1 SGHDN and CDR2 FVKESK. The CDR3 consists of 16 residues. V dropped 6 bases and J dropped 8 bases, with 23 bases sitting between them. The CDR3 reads CASSPSARRSVDEQFF. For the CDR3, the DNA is TGTGCCAGCAGTCCCTCAGCTAGGAGGAGTGTCGATGAGCAGTTCTTC.

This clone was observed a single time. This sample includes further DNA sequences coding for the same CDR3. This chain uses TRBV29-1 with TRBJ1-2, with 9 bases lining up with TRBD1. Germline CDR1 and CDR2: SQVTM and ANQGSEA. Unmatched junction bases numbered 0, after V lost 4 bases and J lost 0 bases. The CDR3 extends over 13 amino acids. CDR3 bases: TGCAGCGTTGGACAGGGGGCTAACTATGGCTACACCTTC. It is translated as CSVGQGANYGYTF.

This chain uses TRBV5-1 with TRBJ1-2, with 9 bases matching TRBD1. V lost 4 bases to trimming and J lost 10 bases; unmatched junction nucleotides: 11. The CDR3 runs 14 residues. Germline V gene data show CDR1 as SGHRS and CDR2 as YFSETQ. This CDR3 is CASSDPTGGAYYTF. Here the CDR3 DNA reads TGCGCCAGCAGCGACCCTACAGGGGGCGCGTACTACACCTTC.

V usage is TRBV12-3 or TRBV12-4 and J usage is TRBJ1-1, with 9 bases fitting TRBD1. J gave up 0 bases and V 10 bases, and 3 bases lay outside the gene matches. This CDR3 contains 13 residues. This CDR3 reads CATGTGMNTEAFF. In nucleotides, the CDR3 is TGTGCCACCGGGACAGGGATGAACACTGAAGCTTTCTTT.

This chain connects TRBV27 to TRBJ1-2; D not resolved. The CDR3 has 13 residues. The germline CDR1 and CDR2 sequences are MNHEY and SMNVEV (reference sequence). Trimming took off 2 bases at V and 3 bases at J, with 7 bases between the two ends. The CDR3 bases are TGTGCCAGCAGTTTAGGAGTTGACTATGGCTACACCTTC. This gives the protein CASSLGVDYGYTF.

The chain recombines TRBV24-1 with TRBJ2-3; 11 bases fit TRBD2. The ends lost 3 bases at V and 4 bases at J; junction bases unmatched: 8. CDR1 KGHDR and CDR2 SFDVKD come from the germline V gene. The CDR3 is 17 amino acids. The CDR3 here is CATSDRSSGRESDTQYF. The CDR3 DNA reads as TGTGCCACCAGTGATAGGAGTAGCGGGAGGGAGTCAGATACGCAGTATTTT.

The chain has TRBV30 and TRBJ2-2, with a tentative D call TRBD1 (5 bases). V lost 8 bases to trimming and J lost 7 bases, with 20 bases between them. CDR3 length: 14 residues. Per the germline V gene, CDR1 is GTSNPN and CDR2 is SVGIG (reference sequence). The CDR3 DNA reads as TGTGCCCGTCACGTGGGCAGGGATAACGGGGAGCTGTTTTTT. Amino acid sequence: CARHVGRDNGELFF.

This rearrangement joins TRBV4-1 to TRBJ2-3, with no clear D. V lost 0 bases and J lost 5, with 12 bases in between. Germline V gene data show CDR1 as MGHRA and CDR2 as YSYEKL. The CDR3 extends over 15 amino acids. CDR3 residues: CASSQDYFQEDTQYF. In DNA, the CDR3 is TGCGCCAGCAGCCAAGATTATTTTCAGGAAGATACGCAGTATTTT.

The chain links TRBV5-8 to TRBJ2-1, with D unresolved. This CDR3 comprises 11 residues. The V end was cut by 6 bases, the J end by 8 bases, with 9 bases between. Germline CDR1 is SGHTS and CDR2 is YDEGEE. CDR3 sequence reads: CASTKHDEQFF. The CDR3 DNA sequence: TGTGCCAGCACCAAACATGATGAGCAGTTCTTC. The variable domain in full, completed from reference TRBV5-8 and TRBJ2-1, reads EAGVTQSPTHLIKTRGQQATLRCSPISGHTSVYWYQQALGLGLQFLLWYDEGEERNRGNFPPRFSGRQFPNYSSELNVNALELEDSALYLCASTKHDEQFFGPGTRLTVL.

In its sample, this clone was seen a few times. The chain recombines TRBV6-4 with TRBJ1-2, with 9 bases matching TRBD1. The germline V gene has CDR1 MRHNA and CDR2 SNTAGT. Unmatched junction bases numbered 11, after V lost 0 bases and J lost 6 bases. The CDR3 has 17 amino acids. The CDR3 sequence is CASSDSSGQGWRDGYTF. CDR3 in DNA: TGTGCCAGCAGTGACTCGTCTGGACAGGGGTGGAGGGATGGCTACACCTTC.

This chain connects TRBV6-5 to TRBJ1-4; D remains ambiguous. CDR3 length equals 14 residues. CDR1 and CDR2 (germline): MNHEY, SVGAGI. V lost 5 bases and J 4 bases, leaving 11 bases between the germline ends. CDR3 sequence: CASSPSGHNEKLFF. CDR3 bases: TGTGCCAGCAGTCCCAGTGGCCATAATGAAAAACTGTTTTTT.

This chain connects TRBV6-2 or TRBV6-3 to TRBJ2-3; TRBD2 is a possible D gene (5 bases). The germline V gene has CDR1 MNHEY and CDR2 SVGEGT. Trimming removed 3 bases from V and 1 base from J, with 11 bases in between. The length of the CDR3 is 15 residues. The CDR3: CASSYLSGGTDTQYF. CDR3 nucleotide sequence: TGTGCCAGCAGTTATTTGTCCGGGGGCACAGATACGCAGTATTTT.

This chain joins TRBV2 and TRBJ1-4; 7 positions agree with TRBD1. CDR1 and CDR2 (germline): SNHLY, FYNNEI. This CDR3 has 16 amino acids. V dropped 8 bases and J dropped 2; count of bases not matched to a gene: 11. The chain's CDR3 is CASGVDRLDTNEKLFF. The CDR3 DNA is TGTGCCAGCGGGGTGGACAGGCTTGATACTAATGAAAAACTGTTTTTT.

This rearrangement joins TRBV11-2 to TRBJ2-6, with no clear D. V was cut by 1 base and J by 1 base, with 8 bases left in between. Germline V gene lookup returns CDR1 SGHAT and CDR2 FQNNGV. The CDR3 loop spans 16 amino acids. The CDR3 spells CASSLVTGSGANVLTF. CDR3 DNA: TGTGCCAGCAGCTTAGTCACGGGTTCTGGGGCCAACGTCCTGACTTTC. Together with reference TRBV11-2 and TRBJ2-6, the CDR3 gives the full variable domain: EAGVAQSPRYKIIEKRQSVAFWCNPISGHATLYWYQQILGQGPKLLIQFQNNGVVDDSQLPKDRFSAERLKGVDSTLKIQPAKLEDSAVYLCASSLVTGSGANVLTFGAGSRLTVL.

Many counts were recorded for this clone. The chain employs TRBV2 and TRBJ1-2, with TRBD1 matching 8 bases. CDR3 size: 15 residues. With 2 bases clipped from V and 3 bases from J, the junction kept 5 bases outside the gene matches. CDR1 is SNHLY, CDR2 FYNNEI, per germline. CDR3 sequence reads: CASSESRGRDYGYTF. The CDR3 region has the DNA TGTGCCAGCAGTGAATCCAGGGGGCGAGACTATGGCTACACCTTC.

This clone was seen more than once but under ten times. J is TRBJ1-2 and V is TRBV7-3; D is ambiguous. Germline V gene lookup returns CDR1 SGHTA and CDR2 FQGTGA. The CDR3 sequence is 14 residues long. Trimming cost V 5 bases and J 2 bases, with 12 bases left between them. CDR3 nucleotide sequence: TGTGCCAGCAGCCCTAACGGCGGAAACTATGGCTACACCTTC. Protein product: CASSPNGGNYGYTF.

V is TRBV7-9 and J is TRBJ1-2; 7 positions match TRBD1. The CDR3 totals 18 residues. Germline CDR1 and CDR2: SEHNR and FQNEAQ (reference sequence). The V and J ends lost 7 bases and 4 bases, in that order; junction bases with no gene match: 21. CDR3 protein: CASTTNPGQRSILYGYTF. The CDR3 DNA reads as TGTGCCAGCACCACGAACCCGGGACAGCGGTCGATTCTCTATGGCTACACCTTC.

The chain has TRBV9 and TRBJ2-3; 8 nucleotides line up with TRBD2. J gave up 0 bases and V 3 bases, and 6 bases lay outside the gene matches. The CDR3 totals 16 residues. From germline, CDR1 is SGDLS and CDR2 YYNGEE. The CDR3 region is CASSGGGGYSTDTQYF. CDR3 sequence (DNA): TGTGCCAGCAGCGGTGGCGGGGGGTATAGCACAGATACGCAGTATTTT.